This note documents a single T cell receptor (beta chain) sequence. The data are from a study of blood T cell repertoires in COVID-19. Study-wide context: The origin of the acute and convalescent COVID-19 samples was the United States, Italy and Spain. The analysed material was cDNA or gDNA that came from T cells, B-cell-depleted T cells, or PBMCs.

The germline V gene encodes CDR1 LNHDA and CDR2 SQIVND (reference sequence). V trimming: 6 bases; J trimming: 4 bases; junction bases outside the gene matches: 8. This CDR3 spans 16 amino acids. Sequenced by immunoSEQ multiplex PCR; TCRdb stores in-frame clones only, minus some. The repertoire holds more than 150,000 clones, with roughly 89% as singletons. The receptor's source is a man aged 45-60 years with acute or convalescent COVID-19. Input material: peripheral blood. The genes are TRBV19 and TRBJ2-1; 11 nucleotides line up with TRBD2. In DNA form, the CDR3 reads TGTGCCAGTAGGAAAACTAGCGGGAGTACTTACAATGAGCAGTTCTTC. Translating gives CASRKTSGSTYNEQFF.